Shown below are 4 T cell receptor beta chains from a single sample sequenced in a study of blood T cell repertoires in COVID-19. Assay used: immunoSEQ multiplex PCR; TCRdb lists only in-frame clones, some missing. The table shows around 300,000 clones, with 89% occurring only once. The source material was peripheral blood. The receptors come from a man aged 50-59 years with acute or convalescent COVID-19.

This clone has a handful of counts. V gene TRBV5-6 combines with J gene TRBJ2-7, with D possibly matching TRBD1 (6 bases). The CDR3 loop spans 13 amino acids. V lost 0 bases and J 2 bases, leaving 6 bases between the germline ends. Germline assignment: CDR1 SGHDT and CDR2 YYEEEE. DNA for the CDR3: TGTGCCAGCAGCTTGGGGGACACCTACGAGCAGTACTTC. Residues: CASSLGDTYEQYF.

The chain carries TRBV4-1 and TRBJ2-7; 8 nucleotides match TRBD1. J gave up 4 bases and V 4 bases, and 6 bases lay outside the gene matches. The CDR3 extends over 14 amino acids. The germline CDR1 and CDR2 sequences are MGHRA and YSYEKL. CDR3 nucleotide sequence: TGCGCCAGCAGCCCAGGACAGGGTCAGTACGAGCAGTACTTC. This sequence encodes CASSPGQGQYEQYF.

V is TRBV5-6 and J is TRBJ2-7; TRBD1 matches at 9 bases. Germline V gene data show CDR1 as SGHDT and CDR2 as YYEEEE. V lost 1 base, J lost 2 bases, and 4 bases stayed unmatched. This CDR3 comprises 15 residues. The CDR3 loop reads CASSLLGDRAYEQYF. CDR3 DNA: TGTGCCAGCAGCTTGTTAGGGGACAGGGCCTACGAGCAGTACTTC.

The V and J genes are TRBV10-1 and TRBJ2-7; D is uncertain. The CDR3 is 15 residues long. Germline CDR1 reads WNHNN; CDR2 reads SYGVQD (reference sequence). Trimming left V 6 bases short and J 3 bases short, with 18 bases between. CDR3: CASSSMTKIGYEQYF. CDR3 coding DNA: TGCGCCAGCAGCAGCATGACAAAAATCGGCTACGAGCAGTACTTC.